The source of this T cell receptor beta chain is a study of T cells after yellow fever vaccination (dated by TCRdb to about 2019). With respect to the entire study: The SMART-Seq v4 Ultra Low Input RNA kit was used to prepare libraries from fractions with low cell numbers. To follow T-cell clones before and after primary and booster YFV17D yellow fever vaccination, bulk TCR alpha and beta repertoires were sequenced over time. Blood samples were taken at several timepoints before and after primary and secondary immunization, and bulk PBMC replicates and cell subsets were isolated. The cohort comprised two healthy male donors, one aged 18 to 30 and one aged 30 to 40 years. Study-level results and caveats: A small fraction of clonotypes appeared in both the CD4 and CD8 compartments, likely as a result of convergent recombination. Because only a couple of donors were included in the study, the extent to which the findings can be generalized is limited. After the booster, most of the clones that had expanded following primary vaccination were detected again (roughly 96% of CD4 and around nine tenths of CD8), which suggests that memory was broadly maintained. The secondary T-cell response was weaker than the primary response but faster, peaking on day 5 instead of day 15. Computational filtering was required because FACS-sorted repertoires could contain abundant contaminating clonotypes from the bulk population.

The treatment or condition label here, explained by the study, means: live attenuated yellow fever vaccine strain. At each blood-draw timepoint, two biological replicates of bulk PBMCs were collected. A standard Ficoll-Paque protocol was used to isolate PBMCs from peripheral blood. TriZol was used to extract RNA from bulk PBMCs, from CD4 and CD8 fractions, and from dextramer-positive and dextramer-negative fractions. Concerning this clonotype: What antigen it recognizes has not been identified. No qualities accompany the bases; no much larger clone lies one base away.

TCR cDNA was made using 5'RACE template switching, a step that added a universal primer site and unique molecular identifiers. cDNA synthesis was primed from both the TCR alpha and TCR beta constant segments. Library amplification used two PCR steps, and the second PCR step added sample barcodes and sequencing adapters. Sequencing of the libraries was done on either Illumina HiSeq 2500 (2x100 bp) or NovaSeq (2x150 bp). The published analysis was carried out like this. Reads were demultiplexed and collapsed into UMI consensus sequences with MIGEC, and V(D)J alignment was performed with MiXCR. Vaccine-responding clonotypes were defined with edgeR using replicate PBMC samples, requiring FDR below 0.01 and a log2 fold change above 5 up to day 15. Bulk clonotypes were assigned CD4 or CD8 identity according to which sequenced CD4 or CD8 repertoire held them at higher abundance. TCRdb trimmed public reads at Q25 via fastp, called clones via MiXCR and kept in-frame beta chains. Entries are consolidated by CDR3 protein sequence, retaining the most common genes and DNA. None of the V and J calls come from the authors' own analysis; TCRdb made them. The table for this sample lists 500,000 to 650,000 distinct CDR3 sequences; roughly a sixth of them were counted only once. The biggest ten clones account for roughly 17% of the sample.

V is trimmed back by 5 bases and J by 9 bases, and the junction contains 6 bases that no gene match accounts for. CDR1 and CDR2, looked up from the germline V gene (reference sequence), are SEHNR and FQNEAQ. Measured from the cysteine to the phenylalanine, the CDR3 is 14 residues long. Here the CDR3 DNA is all that survives: 42 bases in frame from base 1. In this chain, TRBV7-9 is recombined with TRBJ1-5; 11 of the junction bases match TRBD1. The sample consisted of PBMCs, taken more than 4 days after the first yellow fever vaccination. The receptor was derived from a man aged 18 to 29 who received the YFV17D yellow fever vaccine. DNA sequence: TGTGCCAGCAGCCCGGGGACAGGGGGGATGCCCCAGCATTTT. Its translation is CASSPGTGGMPQHF. Where the CDR3 stops, the reference TRBV7-9 and TRBJ1-5 genes take over; the full variable domain is DTGVSQNPRHKITKRGQNVTFRCDPISEHNRLYWYRQTLGQGPEFLTYFQNEAQLEKSRLLSDRFSAERPKGSFSTLEIQRTEQGDSAMYLCASSPGTGGMPQHFGDGTRLSIL.